This is a list of T cell receptor beta chains from one sample in a study of T cells after yellow fever vaccination. TCRdb fed the 5' RACE reads into MiXCR, producing one record per CDR3 protein. The table lists around 350,000 distinct CDR3 sequences, approximately 5.7% of them singletons. This specimen was PBMCs, taken 5 days after the yellow fever booster vaccination. These receptors all stem from a man aged 25 to 45 who received the YFV17D yellow fever vaccine. Both conserved end residues are part of each CDR3. The D gene is left open where the match is weak. Clone size is stated in some rows and not others, as once, few, many or a class when expanded.

J: TRBJ2-2
V: TRBV28
D: .
size: .
length: 15
CDR3: CASTLLGGNTGELFF
DNA: TGTGCCAGCACCCTCCTCGGCGGTAACACCGGGGAGCTGTTTTTT

J: TRBJ2-3
V: TRBV29-1
D: .
size: few
length: 12
CDR3: CSGGGGSDTQYF
DNA: TGCAGCGGTGGAGGGGGCTCAGATACGCAGTATTTT

J: TRBJ2-7
V: TRBV20-1
D: TRBD2
size: few
length: 14
CDR3: CSAGATSGSYEQYF
DNA: TGCAGTGCTGGGGCGACTAGCGGGAGCTACGAGCAGTACTTC

J: TRBJ2-7
V: TRBV5-1
D: .
size: .
length: 14
CDR3: CASSLVGDPYEQYF
DNA: TGCGCCAGCAGCTTGGTGGGGGACCCCTACGAGCAGTACTTC

J: TRBJ2-4
V: TRBV20-1
D: TRBD2
size: many
length: 16
CDR3: CSARGPSAGGQNIQYF
DNA: TGCAGTGCTAGAGGTCCTTCAGCGGGAGGGCAAAACATTCAGTACTTC

J: TRBJ2-6
V: TRBV3-1
D: .
size: many
length: 13
CDR3: CASSQSGANVLTF
DNA: TGTGCCAGCAGCCAATCTGGGGCCAACGTCCTGACTTTC

J: TRBJ2-5
V: TRBV3-1
D: TRBD2
size: few
length: 18
CDR3: CASSQPPGTSGFLETQYF
DNA: TGTGCCAGCAGCCAACCACCCGGGACTAGCGGGTTTCTAGAGACCCAGTACTTC

J: TRBJ2-7
V: TRBV7-2
D: .
size: .
length: 12
CDR3: CASSLVRAEQYF
DNA: TGTGCCAGCAGCTTAGTAAGGGCTGAGCAGTACTTC

J: TRBJ2-1
V: TRBV11-2
D: .
size: .
length: 14
CDR3: CASSSGTPTFEQFF
DNA: TGTGCCAGCAGCTCGGGTACCCCAACGTTTGAGCAGTTCTTC

J: TRBJ2-1
V: TRBV20-1
D: TRBD2
size: .
length: 14
CDR3: CSARVAGGLTEQFF
DNA: TGCAGTGCTAGAGTAGCGGGAGGGCTCACTGAGCAGTTCTTC

J: TRBJ1-2
V: TRBV24-1
D: .
size: many
length: 14
CDR3: CATSGADSNYGYTF
DNA: TGTGCCACCAGTGGGGCAGACTCTAACTATGGCTACACCTTC

J: TRBJ2-7
V: TRBV25-1
D: TRBD2
size: few
length: 18
CDR3: CASSELPAGLAGVCEQYF
DNA: TGTGCCAGCAGTGAATTACCCGCGGGACTAGCGGGAGTATGCGAGCAGTACTTC

J: TRBJ2-7
V: TRBV20-1
D: TRBD1
size: few
length: 15
CDR3: CSANSGTGGPYEQYF
DNA: TGCAGTGCAAATTCCGGGACAGGGGGCCCCTACGAGCAGTACTTC

J: TRBJ2-1
V: TRBV29-1
D: .
size: .
length: 14
CDR3: CSVRFSGAINEQFF
DNA: TGCAGCGTTAGGTTTAGCGGCGCAATCAATGAGCAGTTCTTC

J: TRBJ2-4
V: TRBV6-5
D: TRBD2
size: .
length: 14
CDR3: CASSYRGSQNIQYF
DNA: TGTGCCAGCAGTTACCGCGGGAGCCAAAACATTCAGTACTTC

J: TRBJ2-3
V: TRBV18
D: TRBD1
size: many
length: 15
CDR3: CASSRRTGLVDTQYF
DNA: TGTGCCAGCTCCCGGAGGACAGGGCTGGTAGATACGCAGTATTTT

J: TRBJ2-3
V: TRBV19
D: .
size: .
length: 14
CDR3: CATQGPQATDTQYF
DNA: TGTGCCACCCAGGGCCCGCAGGCAACGGATACGCAGTATTTT

J: TRBJ2-3
V: TRBV29-1
D: .
size: few
length: 15
CDR3: CSVGPRAGWTDTQYF
DNA: TGCAGCGTTGGACCCAGGGCGGGATGGACAGATACGCAGTATTTT

J: TRBJ2-1
V: TRBV2
D: TRBD2
size: few
length: 14
CDR3: CASKPGLADNEQFF
DNA: TGTGCCAGCAAACCGGGACTAGCCGACAATGAGCAGTTCTTC

J: TRBJ2-4
V: TRBV23-1
D: TRBD1
size: .
length: 17
CDR3: CASSHPGQGGKKNIQYF
DNA: TGCGCCAGCAGTCATCCGGGACAGGGGGGGAAGAAAAACATTCAGTACTTC

J: TRBJ2-1
V: TRBV4-3
D: TRBD2
size: many
length: 17
CDR3: CASSQGLWTSVYNEQFF
DNA: TGCGCCAGCAGCCAAGGACTCTGGACTAGCGTGTACAATGAGCAGTTCTTC

J: TRBJ2-1
V: TRBV29-1
D: .
size: .
length: 14
CDR3: CSGRYYRAYNEQFF
DNA: TGCAGCGGGCGGTACTACCGGGCCTACAATGAGCAGTTCTTC

J: TRBJ2-5
V: TRBV4-3
D: .
size: few
length: 14
CDR3: CASSAVGSAETQYF
DNA: TGCGCCAGCAGTGCCGTGGGTAGCGCTGAGACCCAGTACTTC

J: TRBJ1-6
V: TRBV20-1
D: .
size: many
length: 13
CDR3: CSASMDISSPLHF
DNA: TGCAGTGCTAGTATGGACATTTCCTCACCCCTCCACTTT

J: TRBJ2-1
V: TRBV20-1
D: TRBD1
size: few
length: 16
CDR3: CSARDHDRGHYNEQFF
DNA: TGCAGTGCTAGAGATCACGACAGGGGGCACTACAATGAGCAGTTCTTC

J: TRBJ1-1
V: TRBV5-1
D: .
size: many
length: 14
CDR3: CASSWSGRNTEAFF
DNA: TGCGCCAGCAGCTGGTCGGGAAGGAACACTGAAGCTTTCTTT

J: TRBJ2-7
V: TRBV18
D: .
size: .
length: 16
CDR3: CASSPNLQLASYEQYF
DNA: TGTGCCAGCTCACCAAATTTGCAGCTAGCTTCCTACGAGCAGTACTTC

J: TRBJ2-3
V: TRBV12-3/TRBV12-4
D: .
size: few
length: 14
CDR3: CASSRETSTDTQYF
DNA: TGTGCCAGCAGCAGGGAGACTAGCACAGATACGCAGTATTTT

J: TRBJ2-7
V: TRBV7-7
D: .
size: few
length: 12
CDR3: CASSLFRGLEYF
DNA: TGTGCTAGCAGCTTGTTCAGGGGTTTGGAGTACTTC

J: TRBJ2-7
V: TRBV5-1
D: TRBD2
size: few
length: 16
CDR3: CASSLWASGRAVEQYF
DNA: TGCGCCAGCAGCTTGTGGGCCAGCGGGAGGGCCGTCGAGCAGTACTTC

J: TRBJ2-7
V: TRBV5-1
D: .
size: .
length: 14
CDR3: CASSLAGSASEQYF
DNA: TGCGCCAGCAGCTTGGCCGGGAGTGCTTCCGAGCAGTACTTC

J: TRBJ1-3
V: TRBV12-3/TRBV12-4
D: .
size: .
length: 13
CDR3: CASSFRGGNTIYF
DNA: TGTGCCAGCAGTTTTAGGGGAGGAAACACCATATATTTT

J: TRBJ2-1
V: TRBV20-1
D: TRBD2
size: once
length: 16
CDR3: CSANTLAGGFRDEQFF
DNA: TGCAGTGCTAATACGTTAGCGGGAGGTTTCCGCGATGAGCAGTTCTTC

J: TRBJ2-2
V: TRBV6-5
D: .
size: many
length: 13
CDR3: CASSYSSTGELFF
DNA: TGTGCCAGCAGTTACTCGAGTACCGGGGAGCTGTTTTTT

J: TRBJ2-7
V: TRBV5-1
D: TRBD2
size: .
length: 14
CDR3: CASSSTSGDYEQYF
DNA: TGCGCCAGCAGCTCCACTAGCGGAGACTACGAGCAGTACTTC

J: TRBJ2-5
V: TRBV5-6
D: .
size: many
length: 13
CDR3: CASSFRGKETQYF
DNA: TGTGCCAGCAGCTTTAGGGGAAAAGAGACCCAGTACTTC

J: TRBJ2-1
V: TRBV28
D: TRBD1
size: many
length: 15
CDR3: CASSLSSQGAKEQFF
DNA: TGTGCCAGCAGTTTGAGTTCGCAGGGGGCGAAGGAGCAGTTCTTC

J: TRBJ2-7
V: TRBV29-1
D: .
size: many
length: 14
CDR3: CSVAYNRASYEQYF
DNA: TGCAGCGTCGCCTACAACAGGGCCTCCTACGAGCAGTACTTC

J: TRBJ2-5
V: TRBV5-1
D: TRBD2
size: .
length: 16
CDR3: CASSLASGSFGETQYF
DNA: TGCGCCAGCAGCTTGGCCAGCGGGAGTTTTGGAGAGACCCAGTACTTC

J: TRBJ1-4
V: TRBV7-9
D: TRBD1
size: .
length: 14
CDR3: CASTYDREREKLFF
DNA: TGTGCCAGCACCTATGACAGGGAGCGCGAAAAACTGTTTTTT

J: TRBJ1-6
V: TRBV4-3
D: .
size: many
length: 14
CDR3: CASSHGTYNSPLHF
DNA: TGCGCCAGCAGCCATGGGACCTATAATTCACCCCTCCACTTT

J: TRBJ1-4
V: TRBV5-5
D: .
size: .
length: 13
CDR3: CASSLGTSEKLFF
DNA: TGTGCCAGCAGCTTGGGGACATCTGAAAAACTGTTTTTT

J: TRBJ2-7
V: TRBV12-3/TRBV12-4
D: .
size: many
length: 14
CDR3: CASSFYRDIGEQYF
DNA: TGTGCCAGCAGTTTCTACAGGGACATTGGCGAGCAGTACTTC

J: TRBJ2-7
V: TRBV5-1
D: .
size: .
length: 18
CDR3: CASSLLGPSDISSYEQYF
DNA: TGCGCCAGCAGCTTGTTGGGACCCAGTGATATTTCATCCTACGAGCAGTACTTC

J: TRBJ1-2
V: TRBV6-1
D: .
size: .
length: 15
CDR3: CASSTETHSTYGYTF
DNA: TGTGCCAGCAGTACGGAGACCCACTCAACCTATGGCTACACCTTC

J: TRBJ2-7
V: TRBV5-4
D: .
size: few
length: 14
CDR3: CASTHFPSSYEQYF
DNA: TGTGCCAGCACCCACTTTCCGAGCTCCTACGAGCAGTACTTC

J: TRBJ2-7
V: TRBV23-1
D: .
size: .
length: 13
CDR3: CASGWTEPYEQYF
DNA: TGCGCCAGCGGGTGGACAGAACCCTACGAGCAGTACTTC

J: TRBJ2-3
V: TRBV4-3
D: .
size: few
length: 15
CDR3: CASSQEVEATDTQYF
DNA: TGCGCCAGCAGCCAAGAGGTCGAGGCGACAGATACGCAGTATTTT

J: TRBJ1-2
V: TRBV7-2
D: .
size: few
length: 17
CDR3: CASTPTMRVGGHYGYTF
DNA: TGTGCCAGCACTCCGACTATGCGGGTGGGGGGCCACTATGGCTACACCTTC

J: TRBJ2-5
V: TRBV15
D: TRBD2
size: many
length: 16
CDR3: CATSRVASGGSETQYF
DNA: TGTGCCACCAGCAGAGTCGCTAGCGGGGGGAGTGAGACCCAGTACTTC

J: TRBJ2-3
V: TRBV7-2
D: .
size: few
length: 13
CDR3: CASSLPGAHTQYF
DNA: TGTGCCAGCAGCTTACCAGGGGCACATACGCAGTATTTT

J: TRBJ1-2
V: TRBV29-1
D: .
size: few
length: 13
CDR3: CSVEDVGVKGYTF
DNA: TGCAGCGTTGAAGATGTAGGGGTTAAGGGCTACACCTTC

J: TRBJ1-1
V: TRBV6-2/TRBV6-3
D: .
size: .
length: 18
CDR3: CASSYPGTGIFGNGEAFF
DNA: TGTGCCAGCAGTTACCCAGGAACAGGGATTTTTGGGAACGGTGAAGCTTTCTTT

J: TRBJ2-2
V: TRBV6-1
D: TRBD1
size: few
length: 15
CDR3: CASRATGGGTGELFF
DNA: TGTGCCAGCAGAGCGACAGGGGGTGGGACCGGGGAGCTGTTTTTT

J: TRBJ2-3
V: TRBV3-1
D: TRBD2
size: .
length: 17
CDR3: CASSHASGSKSTDTQYF
DNA: TGTGCCAGCAGCCATGCTAGCGGGAGTAAGAGCACAGATACGCAGTATTTT

J: TRBJ1-1
V: TRBV3-1
D: .
size: .
length: 14
CDR3: CASSQGTVRTEAFF
DNA: TGTGCCAGCAGCCAAGGGACTGTGAGAACTGAAGCTTTCTTT

J: TRBJ2-5
V: TRBV6-2/TRBV6-3
D: .
size: few
length: 11
CDR3: CASSNLGTQYF
DNA: TGTGCCAGCAGTAACTTGGGGACCCAGTACTTC

J: TRBJ2-7
V: TRBV20-1
D: TRBD1
size: few
length: 14
CDR3: CSASSGTGMPEQYF
DNA: TGCAGTGCTAGCTCCGGGACAGGGATGCCCGAGCAGTACTTC

J: TRBJ2-3
V: TRBV12-3/TRBV12-4
D: .
size: many
length: 11
CDR3: CASREGDTQYF
DNA: TGTGCCAGCAGGGAGGGAGATACGCAGTATTTT

J: TRBJ2-3
V: TRBV7-3
D: TRBD2
size: few
length: 16
CDR3: CASSRGGQTFTDTQYF
DNA: TGTGCCAGCAGCCGGGGGGGGCAAACCTTCACAGATACGCAGTATTTT